This T cell receptor beta chain was recovered during a study of blood T cell repertoires in COVID-19. This clone came up once. The CDR3 runs to 13 residues. Germline values: CDR1 MDHEN, CDR2 SYDVKM. The V and J ends lost 6 bases and 1 base respectively, with 6 bases between them. Repertoires were generated with immunoSEQ multiplex PCR, while TCRdb's copy carries only in-frame clones and drops some. The sample has 280,000 or so clones; around nine tenths are singletons. Material: PBMCs or T cells enriched from blood (not recorded which). The origin of this receptor is a woman aged 40 to 49 who had recovered from COVID-19. J is TRBJ2-2 and V is TRBV28; D gene ambiguous. The CDR3 here is CASRPVNTGELFF. The CDR3, as DNA: TGTGCCAGCAGACCAGTGAACACCGGGGAGCTGTTTTTT.